A selection of T cell receptor beta chains follows, all from one sample in a study of shared clonotypes between healthy human individuals. TCRdb's copy holds only in-frame clones and misses some; the assay was immunoSEQ multiplex PCR. The sample lists under 1,100,000 clones, approximately 70% occurring once. Source material: memory CD4+ T cells sorted from blood. The receptors were gathered from a man between 18 and 29 years old in good health. CDR3s include the opening cysteine and the closing phenylalanine or tryptophan. The order of the fields is V gene, D gene, J gene, clone size, CDR3 DNA, CDR3 protein. The D gene is left open where the match is weak. Clone size is given for some rows only: seen once, a few or many times, or a class if the clone is expanded.

TRBV5-6	TRBD2	TRBJ2-7	.	TGTGCCAGCAGCCCCAATTCCGGGAGGACCTACGAGCAGTACTTC	CASSPNSGRTYEQYF
TRBV7-2	TRBD1	TRBJ2-1	.	TGTGCCAGCAGCCCACGGGACAGACGCAATGAGCAGTTCTTC	CASSPRDRRNEQFF
TRBV7-6	.	TRBJ1-6	.	TGTGCCTGTTCAGGGTCCTATAATTCACCCCTCCACTTT	CACSGSYNSPLHF
TRBV4-1	.	TRBJ1-2	.	TGCGCCAGCAGCCAAGAAAGAACAGGGCTCGCGGGCTACACCTTC	CASSQERTGLAGYTF
TRBV25-1	TRBD2	TRBJ2-3	once	TGTGCCAGCATCCCGGGGGGGATCACAGATACGCAGTATTTT	CASIPGGITDTQYF
TRBV25-1	TRBD1	TRBJ1-4	.	TGTGCCAGCAGGGAGACAGGGCCTAATGAAAAACTGTTTTTT	CASRETGPNEKLFF
TRBV5-8	.	TRBJ1-4	many	TGTGCCAGCAGCTTGGGACAAACCGTGGGGAATGAAAAACTGTTTTTT	CASSLGQTVGNEKLFF
TRBV19	.	TRBJ1-1	few	TGTGCCAGTAGGTTGAAGAACACTGAAGCTTTCTTT	CASRLKNTEAFF
TRBV7-9	.	TRBJ1-5	.	TGTGCCAGCAGCTTGGGCGCCCCGGCAAATCAGCCCCAGCATTTT	CASSLGAPANQPQHF
TRBV9	TRBD2	TRBJ2-3	.	TGTGCCAGCAGCGCCGGACTAGCGGGAGGGGGCTTAGGAGATACGCAGTATTTT	CASSAGLAGGGLGDTQYF
TRBV18	TRBD1	TRBJ1-5	.	TGTGCCAGCTCACCATCGTCGGGACAGGCTGATCAGCCCCAGCATTTT	CASSPSSGQADQPQHF
TRBV4-3	TRBD2	TRBJ2-1	.	TGCGCCAGCAGTTTGAACGGACTAGCGGGAGGGCCTGGGGAGCAGTTCTTC	CASSLNGLAGGPGEQFF
TRBV27	.	TRBJ1-2	once	TGTGCCAGCCGTCTCGGGGCCTTTGATGGCTACACCTTC	CASRLGAFDGYTF
TRBV4-2	.	TRBJ1-4	.	TGTGCCAGCAGCCAAGATAGGTCGGGGGGTAATGAAAAACTGTTTTTT	CASSQDRSGGNEKLFF
TRBV6-5	TRBD1	TRBJ1-3	once	TGTGCCAGCAGCAAGGGGACAGTGCGAAACACCATATATTTT	CASSKGTVRNTIYF
TRBV19	.	TRBJ1-2	.	TGTGCCAGTAGTTCACCAGGGACTCCTACTTATGGCTACACCTTC	CASSSPGTPTYGYTF
TRBV28	.	TRBJ1-5	.	TGTGCCAGCAGCCATGGACGGCAAACTAGCAATCAGCCCCAGCATTTT	CASSHGRQTSNQPQHF
TRBV7-7	.	TRBJ1-1	few	TGTGCTAGCAGCTTAGACTGGGGCACTGAAGCTTTCTTT	CASSLDWGTEAFF
TRBV30	.	TRBJ2-5	.	TGTGCCTGGAGTCAGTCCGCTCAAGAGACCCAGTACTTC	CAWSQSAQETQYF
TRBV5-8	.	TRBJ1-1	.	TGTGCCAGCAGCTTGGTACCAGGGAAGAACACTGAAGCTTTCTTT	CASSLVPGKNTEAFF
TRBV7-9	.	TRBJ2-3	.	TGTGCCAGCTTGCAAACGGCGGCAAGCACAGATACGCAGTATTTT	CASLQTAASTDTQYF
TRBV13	.	TRBJ1-1	.	TGTGCCAGCAGCTCCTCGTTATCTGGGAACACTGAAGCTTTCTTT	CASSSSLSGNTEAFF
TRBV6-6	.	TRBJ2-7	.	TGTGCCAGCAGTTACTCTCCTAATCCTGCCTACGAGCAGTACTTC	CASSYSPNPAYEQYF
TRBV7-2	.	TRBJ2-3	.	TGTGCCAGCAGCGGAAAAGTTAGTCTTAGCACAGATACGCAGTATTTT	CASSGKVSLSTDTQYF
TRBV4-2	.	TRBJ2-3	once	TGTGCCAGCAGCCAAGATTTTGTCGGTCTACGAGGGGAAACAGATACGCAGTATTTT	CASSQDFVGLRGETDTQYF
TRBV5-1	.	TRBJ1-2	.	TGCGCCAGCAGCTTGGAGTCGCCCCAAGGGGGCTACACCTTC	CASSLESPQGGYTF
TRBV4-1	TRBD1	TRBJ1-2	.	TGCGCCAGCAGCCAACCCACCAGGGGGCCCGACTATGGCTACACCTTC	CASSQPTRGPDYGYTF
TRBV7-8	TRBD1	TRBJ1-6	.	TGTGCCAGCAGCTTAGGGGACAGGGGAACACCCCTCCACTTT	CASSLGDRGTPLHF
TRBV28	TRBD1	TRBJ2-1	.	TGTGCCAGCATCTCCCAGGGGACAGCCTACAATGAGCAGTTCTTC	CASISQGTAYNEQFF
TRBV2	TRBD2	TRBJ2-3	few	TGTGCCAGCACCCAGCGGGGGGCCGCTTTGCAGTATTTT	CASTQRGAALQYF
TRBV4-3	.	TRBJ1-2	.	TGCGCCAGCAGCCAAGAGGGGCAGGGGATGGGCTACACCTTC	CASSQEGQGMGYTF
TRBV6-1	.	TRBJ2-7	.	TGTGCCAGCAGATATGAGGGAGTCTCCTACGAGCAGTACTTC	CASRYEGVSYEQYF